The text below deals with one T cell receptor beta chain. Produced via immunoSEQ multiplex PCR; TCRdb's table is partial and in-frame only. This table holds fewer than 350,000 clones, 75% to 95% found once. The data were obtained in a study of blood T cell repertoires in COVID-19. The V gene's germline CDR1 is SQVTM and CDR2 ANQGSEA. The ends lost 7 bases at V and 7 bases at J; junction bases unmatched: 11. The CDR3 extends over 15 amino acids. Sequenced input: peripheral blood. This rearrangement joins TRBV29-1 to TRBJ2-1, with TRBD2 matching over 12 bases. The receptor was isolated from a woman under 40 with COVID-19, enrolled during active disease. This CDR3 reads CSAASGRAMYNEQFF. As DNA, the CDR3 is TGCAGCGCCGCTAGCGGGAGGGCTATGTATAATGAGCAGTTCTTC.